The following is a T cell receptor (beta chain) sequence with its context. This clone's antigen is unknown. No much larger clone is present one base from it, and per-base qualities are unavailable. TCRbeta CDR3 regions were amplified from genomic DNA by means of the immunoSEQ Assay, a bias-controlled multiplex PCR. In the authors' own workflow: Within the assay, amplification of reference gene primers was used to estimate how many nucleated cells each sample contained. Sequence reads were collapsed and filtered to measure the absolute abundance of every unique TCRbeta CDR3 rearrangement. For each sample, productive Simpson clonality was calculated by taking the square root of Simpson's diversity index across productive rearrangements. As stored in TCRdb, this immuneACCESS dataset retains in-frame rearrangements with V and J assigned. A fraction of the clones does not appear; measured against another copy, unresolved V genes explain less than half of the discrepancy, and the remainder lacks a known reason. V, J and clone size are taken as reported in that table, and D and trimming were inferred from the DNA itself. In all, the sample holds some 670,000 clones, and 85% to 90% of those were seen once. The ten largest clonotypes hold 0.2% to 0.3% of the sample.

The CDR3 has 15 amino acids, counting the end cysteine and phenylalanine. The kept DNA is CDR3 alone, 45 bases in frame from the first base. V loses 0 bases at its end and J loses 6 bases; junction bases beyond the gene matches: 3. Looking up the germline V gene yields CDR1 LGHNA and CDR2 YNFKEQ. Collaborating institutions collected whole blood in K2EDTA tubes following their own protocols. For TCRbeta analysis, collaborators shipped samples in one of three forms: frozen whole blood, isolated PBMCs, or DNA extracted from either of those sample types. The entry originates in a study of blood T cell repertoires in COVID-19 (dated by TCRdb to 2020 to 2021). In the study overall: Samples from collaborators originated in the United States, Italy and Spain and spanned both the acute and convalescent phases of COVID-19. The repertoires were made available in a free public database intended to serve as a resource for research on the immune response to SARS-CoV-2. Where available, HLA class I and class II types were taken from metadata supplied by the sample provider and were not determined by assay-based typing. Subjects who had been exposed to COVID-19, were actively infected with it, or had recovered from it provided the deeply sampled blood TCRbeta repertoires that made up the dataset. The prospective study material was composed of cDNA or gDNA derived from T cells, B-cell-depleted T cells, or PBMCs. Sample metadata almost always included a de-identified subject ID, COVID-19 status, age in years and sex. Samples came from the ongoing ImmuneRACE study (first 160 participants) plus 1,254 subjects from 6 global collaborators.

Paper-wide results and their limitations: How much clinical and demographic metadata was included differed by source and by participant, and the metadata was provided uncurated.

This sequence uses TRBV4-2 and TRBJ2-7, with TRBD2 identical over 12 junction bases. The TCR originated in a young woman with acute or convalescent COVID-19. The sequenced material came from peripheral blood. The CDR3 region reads CASSQDRLAGVEQYF. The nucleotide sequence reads TGTGCCAGCAGCCAAGATAGACTAGCGGGAGTCGAGCAGTACTTC.